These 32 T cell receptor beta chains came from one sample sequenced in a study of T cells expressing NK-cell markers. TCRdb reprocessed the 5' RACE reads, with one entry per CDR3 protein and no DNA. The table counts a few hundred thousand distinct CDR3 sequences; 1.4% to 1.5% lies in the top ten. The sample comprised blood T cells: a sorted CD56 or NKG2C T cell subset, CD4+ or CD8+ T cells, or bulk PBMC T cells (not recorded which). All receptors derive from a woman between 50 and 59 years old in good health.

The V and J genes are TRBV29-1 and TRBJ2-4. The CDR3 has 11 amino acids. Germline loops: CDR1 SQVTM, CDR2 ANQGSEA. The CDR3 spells CSGGRQNIQYF.

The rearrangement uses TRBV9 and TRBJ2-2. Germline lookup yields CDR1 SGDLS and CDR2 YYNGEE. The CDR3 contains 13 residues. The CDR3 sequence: CASSAGVVGELFF.

The CDR3 spells CASSQVRHEQFF. The V call is TRBV3-1, the J call TRBJ2-1. This CDR3 comprises 12 residues. Germline CDR1 and CDR2: LGHDT and YNNKEL (reference sequence).

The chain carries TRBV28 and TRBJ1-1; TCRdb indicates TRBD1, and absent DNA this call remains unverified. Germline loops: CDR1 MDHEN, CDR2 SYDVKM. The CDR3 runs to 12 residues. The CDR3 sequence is CASSFGTKKAFF. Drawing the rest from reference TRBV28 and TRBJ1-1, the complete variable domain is DVKVTQSSRYLVKRTGEKVFLECVQDMDHENMFWYRQDPGLGLRLIYFSYDVKMKEKGDIPEGYSVSREKKERFSLILESASTNQTSMYLCASSFGTKKAFFGQGTRLTVV.

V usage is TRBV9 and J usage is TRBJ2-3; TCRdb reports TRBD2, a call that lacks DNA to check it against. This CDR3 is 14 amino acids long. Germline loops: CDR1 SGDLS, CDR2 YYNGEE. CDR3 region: CASSSRTHSDTQYF.

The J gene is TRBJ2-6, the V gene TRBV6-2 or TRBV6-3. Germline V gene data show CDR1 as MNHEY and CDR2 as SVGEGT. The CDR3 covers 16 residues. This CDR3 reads CASSPRQGSGANVLTF.

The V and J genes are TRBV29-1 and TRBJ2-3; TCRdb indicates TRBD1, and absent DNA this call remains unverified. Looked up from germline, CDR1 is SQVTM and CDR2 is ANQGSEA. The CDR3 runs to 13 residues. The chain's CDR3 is CSVDSGVRDTQYF.

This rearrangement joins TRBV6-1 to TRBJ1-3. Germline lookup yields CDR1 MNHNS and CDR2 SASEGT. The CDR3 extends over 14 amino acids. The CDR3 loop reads CASRAGSSGNTIYF.

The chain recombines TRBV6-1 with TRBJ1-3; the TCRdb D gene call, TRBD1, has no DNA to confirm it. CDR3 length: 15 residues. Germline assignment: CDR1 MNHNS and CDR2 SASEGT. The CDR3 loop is CASSAREKQGNTIYF.

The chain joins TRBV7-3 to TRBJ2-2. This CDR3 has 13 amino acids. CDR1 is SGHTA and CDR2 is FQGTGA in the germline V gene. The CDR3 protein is CASSPSMVGELFF.

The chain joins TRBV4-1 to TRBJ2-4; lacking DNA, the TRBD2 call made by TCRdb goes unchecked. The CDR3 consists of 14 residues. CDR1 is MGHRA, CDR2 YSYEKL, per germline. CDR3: CASSQRVLTNIQYF.

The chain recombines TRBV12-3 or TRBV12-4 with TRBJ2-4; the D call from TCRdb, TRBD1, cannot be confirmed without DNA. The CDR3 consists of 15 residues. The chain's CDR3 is CASSKPPIAKNIQYF.

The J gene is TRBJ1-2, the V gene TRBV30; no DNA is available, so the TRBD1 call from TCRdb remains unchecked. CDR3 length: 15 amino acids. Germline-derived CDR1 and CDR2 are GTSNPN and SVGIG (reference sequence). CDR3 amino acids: CAWSVRSRDNYGYTF.

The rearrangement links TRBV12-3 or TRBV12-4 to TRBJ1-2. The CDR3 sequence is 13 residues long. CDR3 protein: CASTTFGGGIETF.

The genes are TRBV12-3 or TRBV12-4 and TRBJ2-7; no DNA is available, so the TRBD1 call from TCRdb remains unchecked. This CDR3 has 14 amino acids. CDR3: CASSYSDRGDEQYF.

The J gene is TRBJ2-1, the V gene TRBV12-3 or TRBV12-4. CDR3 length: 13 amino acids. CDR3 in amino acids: CASSLGQGYEQFF.

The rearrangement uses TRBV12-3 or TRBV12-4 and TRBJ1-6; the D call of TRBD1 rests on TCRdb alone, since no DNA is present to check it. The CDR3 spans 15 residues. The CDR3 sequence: CASSREGAVNSPLHF.

The CDR3: CASSLRRLLPTGELFF. This chain joins TRBV3-1 and TRBJ2-2; TCRdb indicates TRBD2, and absent DNA this call remains unverified. Germline V gene sequence: CDR1 LGHDT, CDR2 YNNKEL (reference sequence). The CDR3 consists of 16 residues.

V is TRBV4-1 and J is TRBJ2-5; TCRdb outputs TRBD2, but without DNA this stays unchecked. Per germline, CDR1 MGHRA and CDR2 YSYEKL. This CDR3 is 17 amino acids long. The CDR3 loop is CASSQDPTSGNQETQYF.

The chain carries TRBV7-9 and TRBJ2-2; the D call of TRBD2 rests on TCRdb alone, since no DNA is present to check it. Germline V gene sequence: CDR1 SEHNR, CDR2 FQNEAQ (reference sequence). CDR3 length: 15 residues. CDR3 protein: CASSPPGTSSGELFF.

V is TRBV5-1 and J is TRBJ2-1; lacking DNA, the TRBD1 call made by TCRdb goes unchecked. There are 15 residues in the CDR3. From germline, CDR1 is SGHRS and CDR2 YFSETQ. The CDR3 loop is CASSLEGQGWGEQFF.

Here the CDR3 reads CASSTTGGNQPQHF. The chain is built from TRBV5-1 and TRBJ1-5; TCRdb selects TRBD1, and the lack of DNA leaves this call unchecked. The CDR3 contains 14 residues. Germline-derived CDR1 and CDR2 are SGHRS and YFSETQ.

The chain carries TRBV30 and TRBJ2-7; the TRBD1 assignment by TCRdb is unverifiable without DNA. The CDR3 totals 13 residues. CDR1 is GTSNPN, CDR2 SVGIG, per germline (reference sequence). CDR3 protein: CAWSVDRFYEQYF.

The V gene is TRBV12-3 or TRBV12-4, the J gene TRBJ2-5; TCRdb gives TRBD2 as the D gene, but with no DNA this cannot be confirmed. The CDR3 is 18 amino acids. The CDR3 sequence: CASSRAGTSGRFSETQYF.

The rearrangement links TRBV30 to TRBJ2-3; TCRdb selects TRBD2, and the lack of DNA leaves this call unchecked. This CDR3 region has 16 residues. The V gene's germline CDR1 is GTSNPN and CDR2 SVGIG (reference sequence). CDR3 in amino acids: CAWSAEGLAGTDTQYF.

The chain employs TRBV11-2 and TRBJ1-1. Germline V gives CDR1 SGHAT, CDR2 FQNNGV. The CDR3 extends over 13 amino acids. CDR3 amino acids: CASSSKWSTEAFF. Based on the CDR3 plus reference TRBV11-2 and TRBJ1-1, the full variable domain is EAGVAQSPRYKIIEKRQSVAFWCNPISGHATLYWYQQILGQGPKLLIQFQNNGVVDDSQLPKDRFSAERLKGVDSTLKIQPAKLEDSAVYLCASSSKWSTEAFFGQGTRLTVV.

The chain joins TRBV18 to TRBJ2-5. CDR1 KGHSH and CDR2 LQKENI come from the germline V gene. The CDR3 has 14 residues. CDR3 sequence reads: CASSPTGIGETQYF. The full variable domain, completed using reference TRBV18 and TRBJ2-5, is NAGVMQNPRHLVRRRGQEARLRCSPMKGHSHVYWYRQLPEEGLKFMVYLQKENIIDESGMPKERFSAEFPKEGPSILRIQQVVRGDSAAYFCASSPTGIGETQYFGPGTRLLVL.

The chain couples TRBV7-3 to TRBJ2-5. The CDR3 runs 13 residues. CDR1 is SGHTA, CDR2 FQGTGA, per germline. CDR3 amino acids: CASSFKDQETQYF.

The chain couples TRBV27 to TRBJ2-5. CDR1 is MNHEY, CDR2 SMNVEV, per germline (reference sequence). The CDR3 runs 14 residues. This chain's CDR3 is CARTEQVMQETQYF.

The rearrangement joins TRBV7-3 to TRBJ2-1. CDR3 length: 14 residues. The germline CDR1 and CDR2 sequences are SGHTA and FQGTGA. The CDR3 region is CASSLNYQSNEQFF.

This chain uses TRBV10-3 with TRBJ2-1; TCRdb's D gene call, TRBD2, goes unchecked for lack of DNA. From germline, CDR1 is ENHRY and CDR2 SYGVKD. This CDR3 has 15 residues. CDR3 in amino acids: CAISGAASGTNEQFF.

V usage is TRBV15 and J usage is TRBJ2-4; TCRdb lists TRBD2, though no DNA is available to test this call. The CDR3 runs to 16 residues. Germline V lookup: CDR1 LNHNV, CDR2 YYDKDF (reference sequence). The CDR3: CATSSGLADYKNIQYF.